The T cell receptor (beta chain) under discussion was sequenced for a study of a mutant IDH1 vaccine in newly diagnosed glioma. Turning to the study itself: Patients began vaccination 4-6 weeks after radiotherapy alone, or with temozolomide cycles. Of treated patients, 62.5% were men and about 38% women, averaging around 40 years. Earlier treatment was radiotherapy, temozolomide, or both, with most getting both. At week 35 came visit V12, and visit V13 followed at week 47.

Turning to this clone: Its specificity is not known.

The CDR3 runs 14 residues. V shed 4 bases and J shed 1 base, with 10 bases lying between them. CDR1 and CDR2 (germline): MNHEY, SVGAGI. This table comes from immunoSEQ multiplex PCR, and its TCRdb copy is limited to in-frame clones, with some not included. This table holds around 50,000 clones, 84% found once. The sample's time point: week 35, safety follow-up. It was 300 ug of mutant IDH1 20-mer peptide that made up each vaccine dose, given with topical imiquimod. Material: PBMCs, obtained from a glioma patient whose treatment included an IDH1 peptide vaccine. The sequence was collected from a woman under 30 with glioma. V usage is TRBV6-5 and J usage is TRBJ1-1; the D is unclear. CDR3 sequence (DNA): TGTGCCAGCAGTTCCCCCGGAGAGAACACTGAAGCTTTCTTT. Translation: CASSSPGENTEAFF.